These 27 T cell receptor beta chains were all obtained from the same sample, sequenced in a study of untreated major depressive disorder (dated by TCRdb to the late 2010s). Library creation used the immunoSEQ multiplex PCR assay. This is the immuneACCESS table as TCRdb keeps it, with only in-frame sequences that have V and J called. A part of the clones is gone; compared with another copy, unresolved V genes explain less than half, and the rest is unexplained. This sample lists 15,000 to 20,000 clones; more than 75% were detected once. Together, the top ten hold roughly 0.82% of the sample. Sequenced: CD4+ T cells from PBMCs. Receptors were obtained from a young woman in good health.

The V call is TRBV7-2, the J call TRBJ2-5; 8 nucleotides align to TRBD1. Trimming took 3 bases from V and 4 from J; bases not matched to a gene: 4. The CDR3 totals 14 residues. Per the germline V gene, CDR1 is SGHTA and CDR2 is FQGNSA. The CDR3 bases are TGTGCCAGCAGCTTGACAGGGGTGGGAGAGACCCAGTACTTC. Amino acids: CASSLTGVGETQYF.

The rearrangement joins TRBV25-1 to TRBJ2-5; no definite D call. CDR1 is MGHDK and CDR2 is SYGVNS in the germline V gene. V lost 6 bases and J 10 bases, leaving 21 bases between the germline ends. The CDR3 length is 14 residues. CDR3 in DNA: TGTGCCAGCAGAGCCCCGGACGCCGGATTATACCAGTACTTC. It translates to CASRAPDAGLYQYF.

This clone was found once. The chain carries TRBV2 and TRBJ1-1; D is ambiguous. Germline assignment: CDR1 SNHLY and CDR2 FYNNEI. The V end lost 5 bases, the J end lost 1 base, and 8 bases lay between the germline ends. This CDR3 has 13 amino acids. CDR3 nucleotide sequence: TGTGCCAGCAGTCGCGGCCAGAACACTGAAGCTTTCTTT. This translates into CASSRGQNTEAFF. The full variable domain, its missing parts supplied by reference TRBV2 and TRBJ1-1, is EPEVTQTPSHQVTQMGQEVILRCVPISNHLYFYWYRQILGQKVEFLVSFYNNEISEKSEIFDDQFSVERPDGSNFTLKIRSTKLEDSAMYFCASSRGQNTEAFFGQGTRLTVV.

The chain is built from TRBV18 and TRBJ2-5; D may be TRBD2 (5 bases). The CDR3 extends over 14 amino acids. Per germline, CDR1 KGHSH and CDR2 LQKENI. Trimming pared 2 bases from V and 8 bases from J, leaving 15 bases between. CDR3 in amino acids: CASSPRLDWGTQYF. DNA of the CDR3: TGTGCCAGCTCACCAAGACTGGACTGGGGAACCCAGTACTTC.

V gene TRBV27 combines with J gene TRBJ1-1, with D uncertain. The germline V gene encodes CDR1 MNHEY and CDR2 SMNVEV (reference sequence). Trimming cost V 2 bases and J 3 bases, with 19 bases left between them. This CDR3 comprises 17 residues. The CDR3 reads CASSLAPFGVGYTEAFF. Written as DNA, the CDR3 is TGTGCCAGCAGTTTAGCGCCCTTTGGGGTTGGTTACACTGAAGCTTTCTTT.

The rearrangement links TRBV19 to TRBJ2-2, with 10 bases that match TRBD1. V trimming: 6 bases; J trimming: 4 bases; junction bases outside the gene matches: 2. The CDR3 runs to 14 residues. Germline V gives CDR1 LNHDA, CDR2 SQIVND (reference sequence). The CDR3 DNA follows: TGTGCCAGTAGGACAGGGGGCAGCACCGGGGAGCTGTTTTTT. The encoded protein is CASRTGGSTGELFF.

The gene calls are TRBV28 and TRBJ2-7; no firm D call. Trimming took 3 bases from V and 4 from J, leaving 7 bases between them. Germline V gives CDR1 MDHEN, CDR2 SYDVKM. CDR3 length: 12 amino acids. The CDR3 sequence: CASSLQKYEQYF. The CDR3 DNA reads as TGTGCCAGCAGTTTGCAAAAGTACGAGCAGTACTTC.

The gene calls are TRBV7-9 and TRBJ2-6; no reliable D call. CDR1 and CDR2 (germline): SEHNR, FQNEAQ (reference sequence). V lost 5 bases to trimming and J lost 0 bases, with 17 bases between them. This CDR3 region has 18 residues. DNA for the CDR3: TGTGCCAGCAGCCCCCAGTTTTCGAGGCACTCTGGGGCCAACGTCCTGACTTTC. As protein: CASSPQFSRHSGANVLTF. Filled out from reference TRBV7-9 and TRBJ2-6, the complete variable domain reads DTGVSQNPRHKITKRGQNVTFRCDPISEHNRLYWYRQTLGQGPEFLTYFQNEAQLEKSRLLSDRFSAERPKGSFSTLEIQRTEQGDSAMYLCASSPQFSRHSGANVLTFGAGSRLTVL.

The V gene is TRBV28, the J gene TRBJ1-2; D not certain. V was shortened by 6 bases and J by 4 bases, with 15 bases between the two germline ends. Germline V lookup: CDR1 MDHEN, CDR2 SYDVKM. This CDR3 comprises 14 residues. In DNA form, the CDR3 reads TGTGCCAGCAGGCGATACTTAGCCTCCTATGGCTACACCTTC. This translates into CASRRYLASYGYTF.

The J gene is TRBJ2-1, the V gene TRBV28; TRBD1 agrees at 7 bases. Trimming at V came to 7 bases and at J to 10 bases, leaving 13 bases not matched to a gene. Germline V gene sequence: CDR1 MDHEN, CDR2 SYDVKM. This CDR3 has 14 residues. CDR3 sequence (DNA): TGTGCCAGCAAAAAAAGACAGGGCCCCCAGGAGCAGTTCTTC. Translated: CASKKRQGPQEQFF. Looking up the rest from reference TRBV28 and TRBJ2-1 gives the full variable domain: DVKVTQSSRYLVKRTGEKVFLECVQDMDHENMFWYRQDPGLGLRLIYFSYDVKMKEKGDIPEGYSVSREKKERFSLILESASTNQTSMYLCASKKRQGPQEQFFGPGTRLTVL.

The rearrangement links TRBV5-1 to TRBJ1-4; a weak D match, TRBD1 (5 bases). V dropped 1 base and J dropped 3 bases, with 7 bases sitting between them. This CDR3 has 14 amino acids. CDR1 is SGHRS, CDR2 YFSETQ, per germline. The CDR3 DNA is TGCGCCAGCAGCTTGCGAGGGGCTAATGAAAAACTGTTTTTT. The encoded protein is CASSLRGANEKLFF.

This chain joins TRBV28 and TRBJ2-7; D is unclear. Trimming removed 6 bases from V and 0 bases from J, with 9 bases in between. This CDR3 contains 13 residues. Per germline, CDR1 MDHEN and CDR2 SYDVKM. CDR3 DNA sequence: TGTGCCAGCAGCCCCACGGCCTCCTACGAGCAGTACTTC. Translation gives CASSPTASYEQYF.

This chain connects TRBV5-4 to TRBJ2-2, with D perhaps given as TRBD1 or TRBD2 (5 bases each). The length of the CDR3 is 14 residues. Germline V gene lookup returns CDR1 SGHNT and CDR2 YYREEE (reference sequence). The V end was cut by 9 bases, the J end by 4 bases, with 16 bases between. The CDR3 nucleotides are TGTGCCAACGAGGGACCGCAGGGCACCGGGGAGCTGTTTTTT. Encoded protein: CANEGPQGTGELFF.

The chain links TRBV28 to TRBJ2-5, with 11 nucleotides matching TRBD1. The CDR3 is made up of 15 amino acids. V dropped 2 bases and J dropped 6; count of bases not matched to a gene: 5. Germline CDR1 reads MDHEN; CDR2 reads SYDVKM. The CDR3 reads CASSLLGQGAKTQYF. CDR3 DNA sequence: TGTGCCAGCAGTTTACTCGGACAGGGGGCAAAGACCCAGTACTTC.

This chain links TRBV19 with TRBJ2-3; D call uncertain. This CDR3 has 13 amino acids. V lost 7 bases and J 5 bases, leaving 13 bases between the germline ends. The germline V gene encodes CDR1 LNHDA and CDR2 SQIVND (reference sequence). The DNA of the CDR3 is TGTGCCAGTATGAGTAGGGCAAGAGATACGCAGTATTTT. Residues: CASMSRARDTQYF.

This chain joins TRBV7-8 and TRBJ1-1; D is perhaps TRBD1 (6 bases). The CDR3 has 15 amino acids. Deletions cut 5 bases from V and 6 bases from J, with 19 bases between. Germline V gene lookup returns CDR1 SGHVS and CDR2 FQNEAQ. The DNA for the CDR3 is TGTGCCAGCAGCCCAAAATGGACAGAGATCGCTGAAGCTTTCTTT. Translated: CASSPKWTEIAEAFF.

The V and J genes are TRBV7-8 and TRBJ2-7; 12 bases fit TRBD2. The CDR3 loop spans 16 amino acids. Trimming at V came to 3 bases and at J to 2 bases, leaving 5 bases not matched to a gene. Germline CDR1 is SGHVS and CDR2 is FQNEAQ. As DNA, the CDR3 is TGTGCCAGCAGCTTCCCCAGACTAGCGGGAGCCTACGAGCAGTACTTC. It specifies CASSFPRLAGAYEQYF.

This chain links TRBV27 with TRBJ2-6; tentative D call: TRBD1 (6 bases). The CDR3 length is 17 residues. CDR1 is MNHEY, CDR2 SMNVEV, per germline (reference sequence). V was shortened by 5 bases and J by 0 bases, with 14 bases between the two germline ends. CDR3: CASSRGQISSGANVLTF. CDR3 bases: TGTGCCAGCAGTCGAGGACAGATTAGCTCTGGGGCCAACGTCCTGACTTTC.

The chain has TRBV5-1 and TRBJ2-5; D is possibly TRBD1 or TRBD2 (6 bases each). The CDR3 totals 15 residues. V was shortened by 5 bases and J by 4 bases, with 18 bases between the two germline ends. CDR1 and CDR2 from the germline V gene are SGHRS and YFSETQ. This CDR3 is CASSPGSGGGETQYF. The DNA of the CDR3 is TGCGCCAGCAGTCCAGGTTCCGGGGGCGGAGAGACCCAGTACTTC. Supplemented by reference TRBV5-1 and TRBJ2-5, the full variable domain reads KAGVTQTPRYLIKTRGQQVTLSCSPISGHRSVSWYQQTPGQGLQFLFEYFSETQRNKGNFPGRFSGRQFSNSRSEMNVSTLELGDSALYLCASSPGSGGGETQYFGPGTRLLVL.

The chain is built from TRBV7-2 and TRBJ2-7; D gene ambiguous. The V gene's germline CDR1 is SGHTA and CDR2 FQGNSA. Trimming removed 2 bases at V and 7 bases at J, with 12 bases between. CDR3 length: 13 residues. The CDR3 nucleotides read TGTGCCAGCAGCTTAATAGCCCGCCTGGAGCAGTACTTC. Translated: CASSLIARLEQYF.

This clone has just one count. This chain joins TRBV6-1 and TRBJ1-1, with unresolved D. Germline assignment: CDR1 MNHNS and CDR2 SASEGT. This CDR3 comprises 14 residues. Trimming shortened V by 1 base and J by 1 base, and 7 bases separated the two germline ends. The DNA of the CDR3 is TGTGCCAGCAGTGAAGTAAGGGAGAACACTGAAGCTTTCTTT. Its translation: CASSEVRENTEAFF.

The chain has TRBV5-1 and TRBJ2-5; tentatively, D is TRBD2 (5 bases). The V end was cut by 0 bases, the J end by 4 bases, with 22 bases between. Germline V gene data show CDR1 as SGHRS and CDR2 as YFSETQ. CDR3 length: 18 residues. The CDR3 nucleotides are TGCGCCAGCAGCTTGGACCGGACTGGTGGCTTATCGGGAGAGACCCAGTACTTC. Protein product: CASSLDRTGGLSGETQYF.

The J gene is TRBJ1-1, the V gene TRBV7-6; possible D gene TRBD1, 5 bases. Germline V gene sequence: CDR1 SGHVS, CDR2 FNYEAQ. CDR3 length equals 13 residues. Between the trimmed V and J ends, which lost 4 bases and 1 base, there was a span of 7 bases. The CDR3 region is CASSSQENTEAFF. In DNA, the CDR3 is TGTGCCAGCAGCTCACAGGAGAACACTGAAGCTTTCTTT.

The V call is TRBV2, the J call TRBJ2-4, with unresolved D. The V gene's germline CDR1 is SNHLY and CDR2 FYNNEI. The CDR3 spans 17 residues. V was trimmed by 10 bases and J by 0 bases, leaving 22 bases between them. DNA for the CDR3: TGTGCCACCAACGACGGTCCTCCGAGCCTAGCCAAAAACATTCAGTACTTC. Amino acids: CATNDGPPSLAKNIQYF.

The rearrangement links TRBV7-3 to TRBJ2-1, with TRBD1 matching over 7 bases. The germline CDR1 and CDR2 sequences are SGHTA and FQGTGA. V lost 6 bases to trimming and J lost 4 bases; unmatched junction nucleotides: 6. The CDR3 contains 14 residues. This chain's CDR3 is CASSSTGDYNEQFF. The CDR3, as DNA: TGTGCCAGCAGTTCAACAGGGGATTACAATGAGCAGTTCTTC.

This clone turned up a few times. This rearrangement joins TRBV7-2 to TRBJ2-1, with D possibly being TRBD2 (6 bases). The V gene's germline CDR1 is SGHTA and CDR2 FQGNSA. V lost 3 bases and J lost 6, with 15 bases in between. The CDR3 sequence is 15 residues long. CDR3 residues: CASSFSGGMINEQFF. CDR3 DNA sequence: TGTGCCAGCAGCTTTAGCGGCGGGATGATCAATGAGCAGTTCTTC. Full variable domain (rest looked up from reference TRBV7-2 and TRBJ2-1): GAGVSQSPSNKVTEKGKDVELRCDPISGHTALYWYRQSLGQGLEFLIYFQGNSAPDKSGLPSDRFSAERTGGSVSTLTIQRTQQEDSAVYLCASSFSGGMINEQFFGPGTRLTVL.

This chain joins TRBV18 and TRBJ2-1; weak D call: TRBD1 (7 bases). Trimming removed 2 bases at V and 5 bases at J, with 10 bases between. From germline, CDR1 is KGHSH and CDR2 LQKENI. The CDR3 length is 14 residues. CDR3: CASSPGGTDNEQFF. CDR3 nucleotide sequence: TGTGCCAGCTCACCAGGCGGGACAGACAATGAGCAGTTCTTC.